This section outlines one T cell receptor (beta chain) sequence together with its context. Its specificity is not known. Using RNA template, CDR3s of TCR alpha and beta were amplified with iRepertoire arm-PCR. Tissue mRNA or PBMC total RNA, about 85-400 ng, went into one-step reverse transcription and amplification. TCRdb re-called the multiplex PCR reads through MiXCR, storing one row per CDR3 protein. The sample includes around 150,000 distinct CDR3 sequences, 35% to 50% of them seen just once. This record belongs to a study of glioma-infiltrating T cells. Broader study findings: Non-neoplastic patients had below-expected tissue-blood divergence, while all gliomas exceeded expectation. Only very few CDR3 sequences appeared in both tissue and blood.

Per the germline V gene, CDR1 is LGHNA and CDR2 is YSLEER. The CDR3 totals 17 residues. Losses at the gene ends were 0 bases for V and 2 bases for J; bases not matched to a gene: 7. The sequence derives from a human donor with low-grade glioma or glioblastoma, undergoing nonglioma brain surgery, or in good health (not recorded which). The V call is TRBV4-3, the J call TRBJ2-5; 9 positions agree with TRBD2. The sequencing sample was made of glioma tissue, nonneoplastic brain tissue, or PBMCs (not recorded which). DNA for the CDR3: TGCGCCAGCAGCCAAGATTCGAGGACTAGCGAACAAGAGACCCAGTACTTC. Translating gives CASSQDSRTSEQETQYF.